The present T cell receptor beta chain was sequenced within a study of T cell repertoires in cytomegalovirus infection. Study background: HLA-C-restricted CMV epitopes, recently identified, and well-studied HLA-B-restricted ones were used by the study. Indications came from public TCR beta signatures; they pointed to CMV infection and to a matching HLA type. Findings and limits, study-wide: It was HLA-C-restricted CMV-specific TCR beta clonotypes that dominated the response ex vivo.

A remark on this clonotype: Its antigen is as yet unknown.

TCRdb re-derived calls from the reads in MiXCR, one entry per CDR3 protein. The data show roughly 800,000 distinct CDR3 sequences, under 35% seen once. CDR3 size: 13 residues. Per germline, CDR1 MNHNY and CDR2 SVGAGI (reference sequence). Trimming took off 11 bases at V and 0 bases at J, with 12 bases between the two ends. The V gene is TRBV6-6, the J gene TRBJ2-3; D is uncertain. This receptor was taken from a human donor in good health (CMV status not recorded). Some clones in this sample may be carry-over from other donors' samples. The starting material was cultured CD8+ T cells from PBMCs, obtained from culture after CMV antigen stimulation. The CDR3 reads CAAALWSTDTQYF. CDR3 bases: TGTGCCGCAGCGCTCTGGAGCACAGATACGCAGTATTTT.